This T cell receptor (beta chain) was captured by sequencing in a study of radiation and T cells in renal cell carcinoma. This table comes from immunoSEQ multiplex PCR, and its TCRdb copy is limited to in-frame clones, with some not included. Of 150,000 or so clones listed, 88% are singletons. Broader study findings: No pretreatment tumor biopsies were available for baseline clonotypes.

Trimming removed 3 bases at V and 5 bases at J, with 7 bases between. From germline, CDR1 is SGHVS and CDR2 FNYEAQ. This CDR3 contains 12 residues. The time point denotes: baseline pretreatment blood. Treatment of the sample: 15 Gy SBRT to primary tumor, nephrectomy 4 weeks later. Notes on this clone: Its target is not known.

This TCR was sampled from a woman in her seventies with renal cell carcinoma. Specimen: blood, collected from a patient whose treatment included radiotherapy and nephrectomy. J is TRBJ2-5 and V is TRBV7-6; D gene uncertain. This CDR3 is CASSFGGETQYF. DNA of the CDR3: TGTGCCAGCAGCTTCGGTGGGGAGACCCAGTACTTC.